This TCR beta chain was recovered during a study of cytomegalovirus exposure and HLA in healthy donors. Vbeta (60) and Jbeta (13) primers were used in the PCR. Profiling relied on immunoSEQ multiplex PCR, and the TCRdb table lists in-frame clones only, not all of them. The data contain 200,000 to 250,000 clones, about 88% of them singletons. Looked up from germline, CDR1 is MNHEY and CDR2 is SVGAGI. This CDR3 region has 13 residues. Trimming cost V 6 bases and J 5 bases; bases outside gene matches: 6. Only one count was recorded for this clone. The chain couples TRBV6-5 to TRBJ2-5; 7 nucleotides match TRBD2. The source is a girl aged 2 to 10 in good health and CMV-seronegative. Sequenced material: PBMCs. The DNA for the CDR3 is TGTGCCAGCAGCCAAATCGGGGGGGAGACCCAGTACTTC. Its translation: CASSQIGGETQYF.